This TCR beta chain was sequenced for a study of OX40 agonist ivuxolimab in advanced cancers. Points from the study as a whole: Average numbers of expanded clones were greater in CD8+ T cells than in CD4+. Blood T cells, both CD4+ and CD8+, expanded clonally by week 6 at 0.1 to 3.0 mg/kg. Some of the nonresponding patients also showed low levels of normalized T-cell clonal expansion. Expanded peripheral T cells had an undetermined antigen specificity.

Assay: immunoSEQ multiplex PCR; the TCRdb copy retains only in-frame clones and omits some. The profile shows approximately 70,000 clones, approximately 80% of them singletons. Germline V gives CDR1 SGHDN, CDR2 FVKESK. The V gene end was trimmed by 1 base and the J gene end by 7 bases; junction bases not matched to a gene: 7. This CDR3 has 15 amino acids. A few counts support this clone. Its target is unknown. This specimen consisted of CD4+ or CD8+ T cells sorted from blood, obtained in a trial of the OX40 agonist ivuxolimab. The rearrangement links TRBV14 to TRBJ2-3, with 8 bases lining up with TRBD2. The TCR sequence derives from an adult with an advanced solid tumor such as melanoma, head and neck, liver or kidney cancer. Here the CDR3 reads CASSQVIQRGNTQYF. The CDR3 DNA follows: TGTGCCAGCAGCCAAGTTATCCAGCGGGGGAATACGCAGTATTTT.